The present TCR beta chain was sequenced within a study of blood T cells in healthy people across ages. Study results and limitations: Measured against age, TCR beta diversity per million T cells decreased in a roughly linear manner.

Remarks on this clonotype: Its cognate antigen is unknown.

A J-beta primer mix and a sample-barcoded 5' primer were used in a second PCR of roughly 7 to 12 cycles. MiXCR was run by TCRdb on the 5' RACE reads, yielding one entry per CDR3 protein. This repertoire shows more than 650,000 distinct CDR3 sequences, 22% found once; its top ten account for around a fifth. Donors were systemically healthy Caucasian individuals from Russia aged 6 to 90 years. PBMCs were isolated at a quantity of at least 7 million per sample. This CDR3 has 12 amino acids. Per germline, CDR1 LGHDT and CDR2 YNNKEL (reference sequence). V lost 4 bases, J lost 6 bases, and 10 bases lay in between.

The TCR sequence derives from a man between 65 and 85 years old in good health. Sequenced material: blood. The chain combines TRBV3-1 with TRBJ2-7, with D uncertain. The chain's CDR3 is CASSLRQTEQYF. The CDR3 nucleotides are TGTGCCAGCAGCCTTAGGCAGACCGAGCAGTACTTC.